This T cell receptor beta chain derives from a study of cytomegalovirus exposure and HLA in healthy donors. Study summary: A later analysis reported the 95 to 150 validation repertoires used the same platform as the 666 first-cohort repertoires.

This table comes from immunoSEQ multiplex PCR, and its TCRdb copy is limited to in-frame clones, with some not included. The sample carries about 250,000 clones, about 90% recorded once. The V gene's germline CDR1 is SGHVS and CDR2 FNYEAQ. The CDR3 has 14 amino acids. V lost 1 base and J 4 bases, leaving 10 bases between the germline ends. The chain employs TRBV7-6 and TRBJ1-1; D possibly corresponds to TRBD1 (6 bases). The TCR originated in a man younger than 30 in good health and CMV-seropositive. The sample taken for sequencing was PBMCs. Here the CDR3 reads CASSLGQGITEAFF. The CDR3 nucleotides are TGTGCCAGCAGCTTAGGGCAGGGGATCACTGAAGCTTTCTTT.